A selection of T cell receptor beta chains follows, all from one sample in a study of CD8 T cells in Susac syndrome. TCRdb redid the calling of the immunoSEQ multiplex PCR reads with MiXCR, one entry per CDR3 protein. The sample gives about 430,000 distinct CDR3 sequences, 85% of which show up once; approximately 0.12% is in the top ten. Material: CD8+ T cells from PBMCs. All receptors come from a human donor with multiple sclerosis. Each CDR3 is given with its conserved first and last residue. A D gene is named only where the DNA matches it firmly. Clone size is shown for a subset of rows, as once, few, many or a class of expanded clone.

v_gene	d_gene	j_gene	abundance	CDR3aa	CDR3nt
TRBV6-8	NA	TRBJ2-1	NA	CASRGLINEQFF	TGTGCCAGCAGAGGACTGATTAATGAGCAGTTCTTC
TRBV13	TRBD2	TRBJ2-3	NA	CASSYRHGLAGTDTQYF	TGTGCCAGCAGCTATCGACACGGACTAGCGGGAACAGATACGCAGTATTTT
TRBV4-1	TRBD1	TRBJ2-7	NA	CASSQETGGSIYEQYF	TGCGCCAGCAGCCAAGAGACAGGGGGCTCAATCTACGAGCAGTACTTC
TRBV12-3/TRBV12-4	TRBD1	TRBJ2-4	NA	CASSWTGPKDIQYF	TGTGCCAGCAGTTGGACAGGTCCTAAAGACATTCAGTACTTC
TRBV2	NA	TRBJ2-5	once	CASLTPQQGRKETQYF	TGTGCCAGCCTAACCCCCCAACAGGGAAGAAAAGAGACCCAGTACTTC
TRBV14	NA	TRBJ2-5	NA	CASSHVEWTQYF	TGTGCCAGCAGCCACGTAGAATGGACCCAGTACTTC
TRBV27	TRBD1	TRBJ1-1	NA	CASSFIPVQGANTEAFF	TGTGCCAGCAGTTTCATACCCGTGCAGGGGGCAAACACTGAAGCTTTCTTT
TRBV4-1	NA	TRBJ2-5	NA	CASSQTHGPETQYF	TGCGCCAGCAGCCAAACCCACGGCCCAGAGACCCAGTACTTC
TRBV2	NA	TRBJ2-1	NA	CASRGRGIEQFF	TGTGCCAGCCGGGGTCGGGGGATTGAGCAGTTCTTC
TRBV25-1	NA	TRBJ1-1	once	CASSPQTLGATEAFF	TGTGCCAGCAGCCCCCAGACCTTGGGGGCAACTGAAGCTTTCTTT
TRBV7-9	NA	TRBJ2-7	NA	CASSGERGSYEQYF	TGTGCCAGCAGCGGCGAACGGGGTTCCTACGAGCAGTACTTC
TRBV11-2	NA	TRBJ2-7	NA	CANSPFGTEQYF	TGTGCCAACAGCCCCTTTGGTACCGAGCAGTACTTC
TRBV7-6	NA	TRBJ2-7	NA	CASSFSWTGYEQYF	TGTGCCAGCAGCTTCTCATGGACGGGTTACGAGCAGTACTTC
TRBV4-1	NA	TRBJ1-1	NA	CASSQESNTEAFF	TGCGCCAGCAGCCAAGAATCCAACACTGAAGCTTTCTTT
TRBV20-1	TRBD1	TRBJ2-7	NA	CSAQGAGNEQYF	TGCAGTGCCCAGGGGGCGGGGAACGAGCAGTACTTC
TRBV27	TRBD1	TRBJ2-1	NA	CASTDRGLGYNEQFF	TGTGCCAGCACCGACAGGGGCCTAGGATACAATGAGCAGTTCTTC
TRBV4-1	TRBD1	TRBJ2-7	NA	CASSQVQGENYEQYF	TGCGCCAGCAGCCAAGTGCAGGGGGAGAACTACGAGCAGTACTTC
TRBV6-1	NA	TRBJ2-1	NA	CASTWGGEQFF	TGTGCCAGCACCTGGGGCGGTGAGCAGTTCTTC
TRBV4-1	TRBD1	TRBJ2-3	NA	CASSLLGTGGTDTQYF	TGCGCCAGCAGCCTCCTCGGGACAGGGGGCACAGATACGCAGTATTTT
TRBV7-9	TRBD1	TRBJ2-6	once	CASSFGQGQSSGANVLTF	TGTGCCAGCAGCTTCGGACAGGGCCAAAGCTCTGGGGCCAACGTCCTGACTTTC
TRBV27	NA	TRBJ2-1	NA	CASSSGGSYNEQFF	TGTGCCAGCAGTTCCGGGGGCTCCTACAATGAGCAGTTCTTC
TRBV6-5	NA	TRBJ1-4	NA	CASSYSLERINEKLFF	TGTGCCAGCAGTTACTCTTTGGAAAGGATTAATGAAAAACTGTTTTTT
TRBV12-5	TRBD2	TRBJ2-1	NA	CASGFPRTSGSSGEQFF	TGTGCTAGTGGTTTCCCAAGGACTAGCGGGAGCTCGGGTGAGCAGTTCTTC
TRBV27	NA	TRBJ1-1	NA	CASSLGIDTEAFF	TGTGCCAGCAGTTTAGGGATAGACACTGAAGCTTTCTTT
TRBV19	TRBD2	TRBJ2-3	NA	CASESGGASTDTQYF	TGTGCCAGTGAAAGCGGGGGGGCTAGCACAGATACGCAGTATTTT
TRBV4-1	NA	TRBJ2-1	once	CASSQGTSHVEQFF	TGCGCCAGCAGCCAGGGGACCTCACACGTTGAGCAGTTCTTC
TRBV4-2	NA	TRBJ2-2	NA	CASSQPGRDYTGELFF	TGTGCCAGCAGCCAACCGGGACGGGATTACACCGGGGAGCTGTTTTTT
TRBV12-3/TRBV12-4	NA	TRBJ1-2	NA	CASSLDESPYGYTF	TGTGCCAGCAGTTTAGACGAAAGCCCCTATGGCTACACCTTC
TRBV5-6	NA	TRBJ2-7	NA	CASSFSPEDYEQYF	TGTGCCAGCAGCTTTAGCCCCGAGGACTACGAGCAGTACTTC
TRBV27	NA	TRBJ1-2	NA	CASSSLESSGGYTF	TGTGCCAGCAGTTCCCTAGAGAGCTCCGGTGGCTACACCTTC
TRBV11-2	NA	TRBJ2-5	NA	CASSLVFREDRIQETQYF	TGTGCCAGCAGCTTAGTATTCAGGGAAGACAGAATACAAGAGACCCAGTACTTC
TRBV18	TRBD1	TRBJ2-7	NA	CASSSGTGVSRGFYEQYF	TGTGCCAGCTCCTCGGGGACAGGGGTGTCCAGGGGTTTCTACGAGCAGTACTTC
TRBV5-6	NA	TRBJ1-2	NA	CASSLAKGVYGYTF	TGTGCCAGCAGCTTGGCCAAGGGGGTTTATGGCTACACCTTC
TRBV20-1	TRBD1	TRBJ2-1	once	CSARDLDRADNEQFF	TGCAGTGCTAGAGATTTAGACAGGGCCGACAATGAGCAGTTCTTC
TRBV2	NA	TRBJ2-7	NA	CASSADRVVYEQYF	TGTGCCAGCAGTGCCGACAGAGTAGTATACGAGCAGTACTTC
TRBV30	NA	TRBJ1-1	NA	CAWSVLGVTEAFF	TGTGCCTGGAGTGTACTTGGGGTCACTGAAGCTTTCTTT
TRBV12-3/TRBV12-4	NA	TRBJ2-1	NA	CASSYLRDEQFF	TGTGCCAGCAGTTATTTACGGGATGAGCAGTTCTTC